The 3 T cell receptor beta chains below come from one sample, sequenced in a study of T cell responses to AZD1222 COVID-19 vaccine. The data were produced by immunoSEQ multiplex PCR, yet TCRdb's version contains in-frame clones alone and is incomplete. The sample lists 90,000 to 150,000 clones; around 84% were seen once. The sequencing here drew on peripheral blood, taken 28 days after the second AZD1222 dose. The receptors were sampled from an adult who received the AZD1222 COVID-19 vaccine.

The CDR3 DNA follows: TGTGCCAGCAGCCCCCGACAGGACAATGAGCAGTTCTTC. It codes for CASSPRQDNEQFF. The chain uses TRBV7-3 and TRBJ2-1; perhaps TRBD1 as D (6 bases). Germline V gene data show CDR1 as SGHTA and CDR2 as FQGTGA. The CDR3 length is 13 residues. V gave up 5 bases and J gave up 5 bases, with 10 bases separating them.

This clone appeared once. This sequence joins TRBV7-9 and TRBJ2-4, with 7 bases fitting TRBD1. V trimming: 2 bases; J trimming: 11 bases; junction bases outside the gene matches: 9. CDR1 and CDR2 (germline): SEHNR, FQNEAQ (reference sequence). The CDR3 extends over 14 amino acids. The CDR3 is CASSLRQGIGVQYF. The CDR3 DNA follows: TGTGCCAGCAGCTTAAGACAGGGAATAGGCGTTCAGTACTTC.

This clone has just one count. This sequence joins TRBV7-9 and TRBJ1-1, with 7 bases identical to TRBD1. The CDR3 loop spans 16 amino acids. J gave up 4 bases and V 1 base, and 9 bases lay outside the gene matches. CDR1 SEHNR and CDR2 FQNEAQ come from the germline V gene (reference sequence). Here the CDR3 DNA reads TGTGCCAGCAGCTTAGTCCCAGGGGGAAGAATCACTGAAGCTTTCTTT. It translates to CASSLVPGGRITEAFF.